This T cell receptor (beta chain) emerged from a study of Ad26.COV2.S vaccination and SARS-CoV-2 variants. Study at large: Doses of Ad26.COV2.S were injected into muscle once or twice, 56 days apart.

Clones were read by immunoSEQ multiplex PCR, and TCRdb kept only the in-frame ones, dropping some. The table records some 330,000 clones, 85% to 90% of them present only once. About this clone itself: Its antigen is still unknown.

The treatment denotes: around 19 received Ad26.COV2.S at low or high dose, single or two shots; about 5 received placebo; per-sample allocation not given. Day 63 after the first vaccine or placebo injection was the time point for sampling. Study-wide results and caveats: Using TCR breadth and depth analyses may have led to underestimated total T cell responses.

The V gene's germline CDR1 is LGHDT and CDR2 YNNKEL (reference sequence). Trimming took off 1 base at V and 7 bases at J, with 13 bases between the two ends. The CDR3 is made up of 14 amino acids. This TCR came from a person between 18 and 60 years old who received the Ad26.COV2.S COVID-19 vaccine or a placebo. Specimen: peripheral blood, collected in a trial of Ad26.COV2.S vaccine versus placebo. The rearrangement joins TRBV3-1 (or the pseudogene TRBV3-2) to TRBJ1-2; the D is unclear. CDR3 coding DNA: TGTGCCAGCAGCCAAGTTAGCACCCGGAGTGGCTACACCTTC. This gives the protein CASSQVSTRSGYTF.